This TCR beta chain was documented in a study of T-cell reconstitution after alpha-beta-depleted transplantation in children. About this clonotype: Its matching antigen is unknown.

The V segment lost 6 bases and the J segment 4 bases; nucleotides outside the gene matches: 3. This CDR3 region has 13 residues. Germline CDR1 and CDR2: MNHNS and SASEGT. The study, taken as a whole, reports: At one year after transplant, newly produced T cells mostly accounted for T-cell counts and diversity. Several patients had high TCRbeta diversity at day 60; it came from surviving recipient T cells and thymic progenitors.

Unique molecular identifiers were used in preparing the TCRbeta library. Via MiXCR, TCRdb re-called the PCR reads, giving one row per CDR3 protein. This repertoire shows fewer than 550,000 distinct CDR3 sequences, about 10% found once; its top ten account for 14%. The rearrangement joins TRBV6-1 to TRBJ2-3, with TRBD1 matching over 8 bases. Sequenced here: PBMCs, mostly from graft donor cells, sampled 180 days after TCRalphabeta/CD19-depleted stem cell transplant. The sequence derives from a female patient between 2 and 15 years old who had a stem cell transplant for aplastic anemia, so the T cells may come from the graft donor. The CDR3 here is CASRPTGADTQYF. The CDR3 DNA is TGTGCCAGCAGACCGACAGGGGCAGATACGCAGTATTTT.